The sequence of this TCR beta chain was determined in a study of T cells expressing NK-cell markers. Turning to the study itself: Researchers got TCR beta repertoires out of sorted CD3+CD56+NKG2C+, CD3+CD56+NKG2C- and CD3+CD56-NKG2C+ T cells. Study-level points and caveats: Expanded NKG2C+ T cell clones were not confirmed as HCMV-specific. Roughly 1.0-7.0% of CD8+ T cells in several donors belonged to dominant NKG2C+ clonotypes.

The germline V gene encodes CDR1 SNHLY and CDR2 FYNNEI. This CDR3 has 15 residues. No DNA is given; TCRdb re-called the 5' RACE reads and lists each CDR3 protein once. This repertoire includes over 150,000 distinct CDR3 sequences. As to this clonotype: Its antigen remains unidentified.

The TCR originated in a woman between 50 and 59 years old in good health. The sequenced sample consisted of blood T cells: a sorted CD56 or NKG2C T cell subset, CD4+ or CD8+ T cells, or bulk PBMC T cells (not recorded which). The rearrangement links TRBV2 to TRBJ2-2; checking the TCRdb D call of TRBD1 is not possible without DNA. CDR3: CASSVRDRDTGELFF.